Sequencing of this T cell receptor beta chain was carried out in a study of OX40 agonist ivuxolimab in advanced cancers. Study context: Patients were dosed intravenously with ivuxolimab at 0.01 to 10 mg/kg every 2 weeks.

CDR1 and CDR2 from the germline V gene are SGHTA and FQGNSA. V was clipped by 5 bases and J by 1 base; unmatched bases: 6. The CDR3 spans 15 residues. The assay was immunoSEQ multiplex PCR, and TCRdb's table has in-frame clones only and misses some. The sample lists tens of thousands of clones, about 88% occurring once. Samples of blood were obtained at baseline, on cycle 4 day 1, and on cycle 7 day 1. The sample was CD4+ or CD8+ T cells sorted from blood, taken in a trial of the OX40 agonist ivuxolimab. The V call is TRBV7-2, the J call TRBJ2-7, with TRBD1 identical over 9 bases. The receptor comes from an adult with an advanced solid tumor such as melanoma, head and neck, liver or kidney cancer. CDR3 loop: CASSPAGTGSYEQYF. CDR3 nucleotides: TGTGCCAGCAGCCCAGCCGGGACAGGGTCCTACGAGCAGTACTTC.